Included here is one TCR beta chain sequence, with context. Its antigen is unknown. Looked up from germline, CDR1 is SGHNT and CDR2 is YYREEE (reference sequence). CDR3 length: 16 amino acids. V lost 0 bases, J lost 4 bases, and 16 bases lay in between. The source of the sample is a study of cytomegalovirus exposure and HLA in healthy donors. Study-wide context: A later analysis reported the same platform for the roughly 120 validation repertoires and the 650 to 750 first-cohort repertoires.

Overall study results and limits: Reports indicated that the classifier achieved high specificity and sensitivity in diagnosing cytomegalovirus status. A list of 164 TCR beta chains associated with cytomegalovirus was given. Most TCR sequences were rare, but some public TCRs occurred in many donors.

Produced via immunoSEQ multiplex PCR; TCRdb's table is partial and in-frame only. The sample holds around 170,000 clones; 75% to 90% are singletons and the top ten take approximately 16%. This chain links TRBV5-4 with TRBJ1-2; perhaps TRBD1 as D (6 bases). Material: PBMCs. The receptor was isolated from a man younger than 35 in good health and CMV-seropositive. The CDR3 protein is CASSLGVSGVVYGYTF. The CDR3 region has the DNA TGTGCCAGCAGCTTGGGGGTGTCAGGGGTTGTCTATGGCTACACCTTC.